This T cell receptor beta chain was recorded in a study of blood T cell repertoires in COVID-19. This CDR3 is 13 amino acids long. The V gene lost 5 bases and the J gene lost 8 bases, with 15 bases spanning the gap. The germline V gene has CDR1 MNHEY and CDR2 SMNVEV (reference sequence). Authors' methods: Amplification of reference gene primers was used by the study to estimate nucleated cell counts. Repertoires were generated with immunoSEQ multiplex PCR, while TCRdb's copy carries only in-frame clones and drops some. V and J calls and clone size follow that table, whereas D and trimming were derived from the DNA. The table records more than 110,000 clones, approximately 87% of them present only once.

This sequence was found in a woman in her 40s with acute or convalescent COVID-19. This rearrangement joins TRBV27 to TRBJ1-2; maybe TRBD1 (5 bases). The sample consisted of peripheral blood. This chain's CDR3 is CASSIDRYMGYTF. The CDR3 nucleotides read TGTGCCAGCAGTATCGACAGATATATGGGCTACACCTTC.